The source of this TCR beta chain is a study of control samples from healthy donors and cancer patients. V lost 7 bases to trimming and J lost 3 bases; unmatched junction nucleotides: 9. The CDR3 length is 14 residues. CDR1 and CDR2 from the germline V gene are PRHDT and FYEKMQ (reference sequence). Method: immunoSEQ multiplex PCR; TCRdb's copy keeps in-frame clones and lacks some. The table lists some 150,000 clones, 90% to 95% of them singletons. The chain is built from TRBV13 and TRBJ2-7, with 7 positions matching TRBD2. Sequencing was done on a sample of blood. The sequence came from a man aged 35 to 55 in good health. DNA for the CDR3: TGTGCCAGCAAGGAGGCTAGCGGCAACTACGAGCAGTACTTC. As protein: CASKEASGNYEQYF.